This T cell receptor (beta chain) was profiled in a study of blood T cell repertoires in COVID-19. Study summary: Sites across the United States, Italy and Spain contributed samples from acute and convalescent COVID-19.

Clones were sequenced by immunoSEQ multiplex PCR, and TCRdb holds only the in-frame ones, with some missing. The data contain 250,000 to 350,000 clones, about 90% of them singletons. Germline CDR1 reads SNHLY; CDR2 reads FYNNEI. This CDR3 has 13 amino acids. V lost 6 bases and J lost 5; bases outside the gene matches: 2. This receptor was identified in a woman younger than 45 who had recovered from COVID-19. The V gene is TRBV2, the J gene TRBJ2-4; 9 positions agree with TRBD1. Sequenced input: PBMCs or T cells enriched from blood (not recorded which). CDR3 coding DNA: TGTGCCAGCAGGACAGGGGGAGAAAACATTCAGTACTTC. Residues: CASRTGGENIQYF.